One sample yielded the 32 T cell receptor beta chains listed below, sequenced in a study of metastatic and nonmetastatic thyroid tumors. TCRdb reanalyzed the PCR reads with MiXCR. Of about 39,000 clones listed, under 20% are singletons. No patient received treatment before thyroid surgery. Sample: tumor tissue. The source is a female donor with papillary thyroid cancer or a benign thyroid nodule (not recorded which). Some clones in this sample may be carry-over from other donors' samples.

This clone has a count of ten or more. Other nucleotide sequences from this sample produce the same CDR3. The rearrangement joins TRBV5-1 to TRBJ1-5; no clear D. Trimming left V 5 bases short and J 3 bases short, with 15 bases between. This CDR3 region has 15 residues. From germline, CDR1 is SGHRS and CDR2 YFSETQ. The CDR3 nucleotides are TGCGCCAGCAGGTCTGGGGAGGGCGTCAATCAGCCCCAGCATTTT. Protein sequence: CASRSGEGVNQPQHF.

Of note for this clone: Given a much more abundant clone one base away, this may be a read error. The V call is TRBV19, the J call TRBJ1-4; D uncertain. CDR1 and CDR2 (germline): LNHDA, SQIVND (reference sequence). V shed 0 bases and J shed 8 bases, with 7 bases lying between them. This CDR3 contains 13 residues. CDR3 region: CASSIEGREKLFF. The CDR3 DNA reads as TGTGCCAGTAGTATAGAGGGTCGGGAAAAACTGTTTTTT.

The V gene is TRBV30, the J gene TRBJ2-5; D uncertain. The CDR3 consists of 14 residues. Trimming shortened V by 2 bases and J by 9 bases, and 19 bases separated the two germline ends. Germline CDR1 reads GTSNPN; CDR2 reads SVGIG (reference sequence). The CDR3 here is CAWSYPVNFEAQYF. The CDR3 DNA reads TGTGCCTGGAGTTACCCGGTAAACTTTGAGGCCCAGTACTTC. The variable domain in full, completed from reference TRBV30 and TRBJ2-5, reads SQTIHQWPATLVQPVGSPLSLECTVEGTSNPNLYWYRQAAGRGLQLLFYSVGIGQISSEVPQNLSASRPQDRQFILSSKKLLLSDSGFYLCAWSYPVNFEAQYFGPGTRLLVL.

For this clone: One end of the junction does not line up with germline, which may come from a read error. This chain links TRBV7-2 with TRBJ2-7; D call uncertain. CDR3 size: 14 residues. Germline V CDR1 and CDR2: SGHTA, FQGNSA. For the CDR3, the DNA is TGTGCCAGCAAAGCTTATAGGGCATACTACGAGCAGTGCTTC. Translating it yields CASKAYRAYYEQCF.

The V call is TRBV6-5, the J call TRBJ2-5, with D hard to call. Germline CDR1 and CDR2: MNHEY and SVGAGI. With 0 bases removed from V and 0 bases from J, the gap between germline ends came to 5 bases. The CDR3 length is 14 residues. The DNA for the CDR3 is TGTGCCAGCAGTTACTCGATGTACCAAGAGACCCAGTACTTC. Protein sequence: CASSYSMYQETQYF.

Concerning this clone: Possible read error: a much larger clone is one base away. CDR3 protein: CASILGQGTPTGELFF. DNA of the CDR3: TGTGCCAGCATCTTAGGGCAGGGAACCCCCACCGGGGAGCTGTTTTTT. This chain joins TRBV11-3 and TRBJ2-2, with TRBD1 as a possible D gene (5 bases). CDR1 is SGHNT, CDR2 YENEEA, per germline. This CDR3 region has 16 residues.

This clone has only a few counts. A junction end diverges from the germline sequence, so it may reflect a read error. Other nucleotide sequences in the sample specify the same CDR3. The chain joins TRBV10-3 to TRBJ2-1, with TRBD2 matching 10 bases. The CDR3 is made up of 16 amino acids. From germline, CDR1 is ENHRY and CDR2 SYGVKD. The CDR3 DNA is TGTGCTATCAGTGAGGGGCTAGCGGGGGTAAACAATGAGCAGTTCTTC. Protein: CAISEGLAGVNNEQFF.

The chain couples TRBV5-1 to TRBJ2-7; tentative D call: TRBD1 (5 bases). This CDR3 comprises 14 residues. Germline CDR1 is SGHRS and CDR2 is YFSETQ. V was cut by 5 bases and J by 4 bases, with 16 bases left in between. The CDR3 loop is CASRRSEGQYEQYF. CDR3 DNA: TGCGCCAGCAGGCGGAGCGAAGGACAATACGAGCAGTACTTC.

V usage is TRBV20-1 and J usage is TRBJ2-1; possibly TRBD2 for D (5 bases). The CDR3 totals 16 residues. The V and J ends lost 4 bases and 3 bases respectively, with 19 bases between them. CDR1 DFQATT and CDR2 SNEGSKA come from the germline V gene (reference sequence). CDR3 nucleotides: TGCAGTGCTATCACCTCGTATAGCGCGATCTACAATGAGCAGTTCTTC. It codes for CSAITSYSAIYNEQFF.

This clone was seen ten or more times. This sequence joins TRBV6-1 and TRBJ2-6; no clear D. V was pared by 6 bases and J by 0 bases, with 6 bases between. The length of the CDR3 is 14 residues. CDR1 and CDR2 (germline): MNHNS, SASEGT. The CDR3 region is CASSRLSGANVLTF. Here the CDR3 DNA reads TGTGCCAGCAGCCGACTCTCTGGGGCCAACGTCCTGACTTTC.

This clone is labeled as medium-sized. This CDR3 is also generated by other DNA sequences in the sample. This CDR3 is CASKGENYGYTF. CDR3 nucleotide sequence: TGTGCCAGCAAAGGGGAAAACTATGGCTACACCTTC. The chain uses TRBV6-1 and TRBJ1-2, with D tentatively TRBD1 (5 bases). The CDR3 length is 12 residues. The V end was cut by 7 bases, the J end by 2 bases, with 8 bases between. Per germline, CDR1 MNHNS and CDR2 SASEGT.

This clone was seen at least ten times. V usage is TRBV6-2 or TRBV6-3 and J usage is TRBJ2-5; the D is unclear. V lost 5 bases, J lost 0 bases, and 4 bases lay in between. Germline values: CDR1 MNHEY, CDR2 SVGEGT. The length of the CDR3 is 12 residues. The CDR3 loop reads CASSHHQETQYF. The CDR3 coding sequence is TGTGCCAGCAGTCACCACCAAGAGACCCAGTACTTC.

There are many counts of this clone. V is TRBV2 and J is TRBJ2-1; D might be TRBD1 (5 bases). The V gene lost 1 base and the J gene lost 6 bases, with 16 bases spanning the gap. The CDR3 has 16 residues. The germline V gene has CDR1 SNHLY and CDR2 FYNNEI. DNA of the CDR3: TGTGCCAGCAGTGAAGGCGTATTTCTGGGGCCCAATGAGCAGTTCTTC. Its translation is CASSEGVFLGPNEQFF.

This clone was picked up a small number of times. At one of its ends the junction is not consistent with the germline gene, which may arise from a read error. Different DNA sequences within this sample yield the same CDR3. The V gene is TRBV19, the J gene TRBJ2-2, with D perhaps matching TRBD2 (5 bases). CDR3 length: 12 amino acids. Germline V gives CDR1 LNHDA, CDR2 SQIVND (reference sequence). CDR3 DNA: TGTGCCAGTAGTATCGGCTACGGGGAGCTGTTTTTC. It translates to CASSIGYGELFF.

Concerning this clone: The junction and the germline gene differ at one end; a read error may be behind it. The chain recombines TRBV11-2 with TRBJ1-5; maybe TRBD1 (6 bases). Germline CDR1 and CDR2: SGHAT and FQNNGV. This CDR3 contains 16 residues. The CDR3, as DNA: TGTGCCAGCATCCTCCCGGGCGGTGTAGGGGGTCAGCCCCATCATTTT. Residues: CASILPGGVGGQPHHF.

This clone was seen at least ten times. DNA for the CDR3: TGTGCCAGCAGTGAATTTGGGACGGGTCAGCCCCAGCATTTT. It translates to CASSEFGTGQPQHF. The chain is built from TRBV2 and TRBJ1-5, with D tentatively TRBD1 (5 bases). The CDR3 covers 14 residues. V lost 2 bases, J lost 6 bases, and 11 bases lay in between. The germline V gene has CDR1 SNHLY and CDR2 FYNNEI.

There are many counts of this clone. The rearrangement joins TRBV28 to TRBJ2-3, with D possibly matching TRBD2 (5 bases). The CDR3 consists of 17 residues. Germline CDR1 reads MDHEN; CDR2 reads SYDVKM. V was shortened by 2 bases and J by 2 bases, with 17 bases between the two germline ends. In nucleotides, the CDR3 is TGTGCCAGCAGTTTAGGGGAAACGACGGGGAACACAGATACGCAGTATTTT. Protein product: CASSLGETTGNTDTQYF.

This clone was seen repeatedly, ten times or more. The chain couples TRBV13 to TRBJ1-3; perhaps TRBD1 as D (5 bases). The CDR3 totals 17 residues. V was trimmed by 1 base and J by 2 bases, leaving 15 bases between them. Germline CDR1 and CDR2: PRHDT and FYEKMQ (reference sequence). CDR3 nucleotides: TGTGCCAGCAGCTTAGCGGCCGGCAGGGTTGCTGGAAACACCATATATTTT. Protein product: CASSLAAGRVAGNTIYF.

This clone occurred many times. The gene calls are TRBV6-1 and TRBJ2-2, with TRBD2 matching 7 bases. Germline V gene sequence: CDR1 MNHNS, CDR2 SASEGT. The CDR3 has 16 amino acids. J gave up 5 bases and V 2 bases, and 8 bases lay outside the gene matches. CDR3 DNA: TGTGCCAGCAGTGAATTGGGCGGGAGCGGAACCGGGGAGCTGTTTTTT. Translated: CASSELGGSGTGELFF.

This clone was seen a handful of times. V is TRBV6-5 and J is TRBJ1-6; the D is unclear. Germline V CDR1 and CDR2: MNHEY, SVGAGI. The CDR3 sequence is 13 residues long. The CDR3 DNA reads as TGTTCCATCAGTTCCGTGAGAAATTCACCCCTCCACTTT. Amino acid sequence: CSISSVRNSPLHF.

This clone was counted ten times or more. This sequence joins TRBV4-1 and TRBJ2-7; 7 nucleotides agree with TRBD1. Trimming took 1 base from V and 6 from J; bases not matched to a gene: 6. The CDR3 extends over 14 amino acids. The germline gives CDR1 MGHRA, CDR2 YSYEKL. CDR3 nucleotides: TGCGCCAGCAGCCAAGCAGACAGGGTGTTCGAGCAGTACTTC. Translating it yields CASSQADRVFEQYF.

This clone came up many times. The J gene is TRBJ2-7, the V gene TRBV27; 8 bases map to TRBD2. V gave up 6 bases and J gave up 1 base; unmatched junction bases: 5. CDR3 length equals 14 residues. CDR1 is MNHEY and CDR2 is SMNVEV in the germline V gene (reference sequence). This CDR3 reads CASRLAGPSYEQYF. The CDR3, as DNA: TGTGCCAGCAGATTAGCGGGACCTTCCTACGAGCAGTACTTC.

At least ten counts were recorded for this clone. The gene calls are TRBV5-1 and TRBJ2-1; 8 bases line up with TRBD2. Germline V gene lookup returns CDR1 SGHRS and CDR2 YFSETQ. The CDR3 has 20 amino acids. V shed 4 bases and J 0 bases; nucleotides not matched to a gene: 18. In DNA form, the CDR3 reads TGCGCCAGCAGCGCTAATGTGCGTGGCGGGAGGCCCAGCTCCTACAATGAGCAGTTCTTC. Translated, it gives CASSANVRGGRPSSYNEQFF.

The table lists this clone with many counts. This chain links TRBV6-1 with TRBJ2-1; 8 bases are a match to TRBD2. Germline CDR1 MNHNS, CDR2 SASEGT. V gave up 8 bases and J gave up 8 bases; unmatched junction bases: 8. CDR3 size: 13 residues. Written as DNA, the CDR3 is TGTGCCAGCGGAGCGGGAGTTATGGATGAGCAGTTCTTC. Translated: CASGAGVMDEQFF.

This clone occurred many times. CDR3 bases: TGCAGTGCTACTAGCGGGAGAGGTGGAGGAGATACGCAGTATTTT. Amino acids: CSATSGRGGGDTQYF. The rearrangement uses TRBV20-1 and TRBJ2-3, with 10 bases that match TRBD2. Germline V gene lookup returns CDR1 DFQATT and CDR2 SNEGSKA (reference sequence). CDR3 length equals 15 residues. V lost 4 bases to trimming and J lost 5 bases; unmatched junction nucleotides: 9.

To note about this clone: A much larger clone lies one base from this, so it may be a read error. The rearrangement uses TRBV18 and TRBJ1-2; no reliable D call. Germline V gene data show CDR1 as KGHSH and CDR2 as LQKENI. Trimming took 3 bases from V and 3 from J, leaving 8 bases between them. The CDR3 sequence is 13 residues long. The DNA of the CDR3 is TGTGCCAGCTCACCCTCCTGGGACTATGGCTACACCTTC. Translation gives CASSPSWDYGYTF.

The table lists this clone with many counts. The V and J genes are TRBV19 and TRBJ2-5, with TRBD2 as a possible D gene (6 bases). CDR3 length: 13 amino acids. The V gene's germline CDR1 is LNHDA and CDR2 SQIVND (reference sequence). V was trimmed by 3 bases and J by 4 bases, leaving 9 bases between them. The CDR3 spells CASSIGRGETQYF. CDR3 sequence (DNA): TGTGCCAGTAGTATCGGGAGAGGAGAGACCCAGTACTTC.

This clone has a single count. V and J are TRBV20-1 and TRBJ1-5; TRBD1 agrees at 9 bases. The V gene's germline CDR1 is DFQATT and CDR2 SNEGSKA (reference sequence). J lost 3 bases, V lost 6 bases, and 6 bases had no gene match. CDR3 length: 14 amino acids. The chain's CDR3 is CSAGGQGPNQPQHF. Written as DNA, the CDR3 is TGCAGTGCCGGAGGACAGGGGCCCAATCAGCCCCAGCATTTT.

This clone has at least ten counts. The chain carries TRBV11-2 and TRBJ2-3; TRBD1 aligns across 9 bases. The ends lost 1 base at V and 4 bases at J; junction bases unmatched: 3. Germline V gene lookup returns CDR1 SGHAT and CDR2 FQNNGV. CDR3 size: 15 residues. The CDR3 loop reads CASSLGTGDSDTQYF. The CDR3 DNA reads TGTGCCAGCAGCTTAGGGACAGGGGATTCAGATACGCAGTATTTT.

V is TRBV20-1 and J is TRBJ1-2; possibly TRBD1 for D (6 bases). CDR3 length: 16 amino acids. V gave up 6 bases and J gave up 6 bases, with 26 bases separating them. CDR1 is DFQATT, CDR2 SNEGSKA, per germline (reference sequence). CDR3 in amino acids: CSARPYQGHPGDGYTF. The CDR3 bases are TGCAGTGCCCGCCCTTACCAGGGACACCCAGGGGATGGCTACACCTTC.

Regarding this clone: The junction differs from germline at one of its ends, possibly a read error. The chain joins TRBV6-1 to TRBJ2-7, with 9 bases lining up with TRBD1. CDR3 length: 16 residues. Germline lookup yields CDR1 MNHNS and CDR2 SASEGT. The CDR3 sequence: CASSKTGGEFSHEQYF. Here the CDR3 DNA reads TGTGCCAGCAGTAAAACAGGGGGCGAATTCTCCCACGAGCAGTACTTC.

This clone appeared many times. This sequence joins TRBV9 and TRBJ1-2; D gene unclear. Per the germline V gene, CDR1 is SGDLS and CDR2 is YYNGEE. The CDR3 is made up of 12 amino acids. With 3 bases removed from V and 8 bases from J, the gap between germline ends came to 11 bases. The CDR3 loop is CASSAVGWGYTF. The CDR3 DNA reads as TGTGCCAGCAGCGCGGTGGGGTGGGGCTACACCTTC.